This TCR beta chain emerged from a study of beta chain features in type 1 diabetes. Turning to the study itself: Healthy donors and patients showed comparable age, gender and cell yields.

A remark on this clone: Its cognate antigen is unknown. Other DNA sequences of this sample code for an identical CDR3.

TCRB transcripts that were expressed got sequenced, as all of the isolated RNA had been reverse transcribed. The method was immunoSEQ multiplex PCR; TCRdb's version includes in-frame clones alone and lacks a portion of them. The sample includes more than 250,000 clones, about a fifth seen only once; the top ten take roughly 0.028%. Trimming pared 1 base from V and 5 bases from J, leaving 11 bases between. The CDR3 length is 14 residues. Germline values: CDR1 SGHTA, CDR2 FQGNSA. General study findings and limits: Type 1 diabetes patients had TCRB CDR3s that were shorter (moderately but significantly so) in all four CD4+ subsets. Shorter templates might be favored by PCR, and equally so in patients and in controls. cDNA-based reads could over-represent cells with high TCR expression.

This receptor was identified in a middle-aged woman with type 1 diabetes. The sequenced material came from naive CD4+ T cells from blood. This chain links TRBV7-2 with TRBJ1-1; D unresolved. The DNA of the CDR3 is TGTGCCAGCAGCTTAGGGGTAACGGGGACTGAAGCTTTCTTT. This gives the protein CASSLGVTGTEAFF. The full variable domain, its missing parts supplied by reference TRBV7-2 and TRBJ1-1, is GAGVSQSPSNKVTEKGKDVELRCDPISGHTALYWYRQSLGQGLEFLIYFQGNSAPDKSGLPSDRFSAERTGGSVSTLTIQRTQQEDSAVYLCASSLGVTGTEAFFGQGTRLTVV.